Included here is one T cell receptor (beta chain) sequence, with context. Antigen unknown. All donors were healthy HIV-negative adults lacking recent acute infections or vaccinations. The sample is drawn from a study of shared clonotypes between healthy human individuals. Study-wide results and caveats: Sample collection involved blood only; tissue repertoires are likely different.

Evenly divided among several immunoSEQ plates was the genomic DNA of each subset. Authors' methods: Junction-only sequences produced by ImmunoSEQ had no quality scores, so filtering differed. Clones were sequenced by immunoSEQ multiplex PCR, and TCRdb holds only the in-frame ones, with some missing. That table supplies the V and J calls and clone size; D and trimming were determined from the DNA. The table lists approximately 500,000 clones, approximately 82% of them singletons, with around 11% in the top ten. Trimming cost V 6 bases and J 2 bases, with 19 bases left between them. This CDR3 is built from 16 residues. Germline loops: CDR1 SGHRS, CDR2 YFSETQ.

V usage is TRBV5-1 and J usage is TRBJ2-3; possible D gene TRBD2, 5 bases. The sequence was collected from a woman aged 40-49 years in good health. Some clones in this sample may be carry-over from other donors' samples. The sample comprised PBMCs. The chain's CDR3 is CASIEGRGLNTDTQYF. As DNA, the CDR3 is TGCGCCAGCATCGAGGGCCGTGGCTTAAACACAGATACGCAGTATTTT.